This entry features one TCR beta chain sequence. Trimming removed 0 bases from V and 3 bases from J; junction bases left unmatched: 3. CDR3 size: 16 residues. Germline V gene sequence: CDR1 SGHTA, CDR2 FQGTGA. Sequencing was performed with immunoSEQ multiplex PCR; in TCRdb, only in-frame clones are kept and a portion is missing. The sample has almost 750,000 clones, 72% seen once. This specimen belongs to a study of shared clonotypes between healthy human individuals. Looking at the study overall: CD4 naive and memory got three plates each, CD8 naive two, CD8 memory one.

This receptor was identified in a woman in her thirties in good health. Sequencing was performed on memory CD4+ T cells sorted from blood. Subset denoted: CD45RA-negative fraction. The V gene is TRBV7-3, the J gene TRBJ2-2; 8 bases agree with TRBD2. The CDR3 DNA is TGTGCCAGCAGCTTAACTAGCGGGGTTTACACCGGGGAGCTGTTTTTT. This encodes CASSLTSGVYTGELFF.